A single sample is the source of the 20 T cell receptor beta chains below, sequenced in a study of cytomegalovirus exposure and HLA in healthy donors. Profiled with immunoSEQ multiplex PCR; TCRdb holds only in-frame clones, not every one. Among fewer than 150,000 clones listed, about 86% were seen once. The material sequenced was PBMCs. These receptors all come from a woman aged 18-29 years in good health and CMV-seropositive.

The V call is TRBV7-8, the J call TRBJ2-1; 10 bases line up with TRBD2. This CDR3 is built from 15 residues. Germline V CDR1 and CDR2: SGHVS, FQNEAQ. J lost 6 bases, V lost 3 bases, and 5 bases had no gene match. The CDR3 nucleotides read TGTGCCAGCAGCTTGCAGCGGGGGGGTCGCAATGAGCAGTTCTTC. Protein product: CASSLQRGGRNEQFF.

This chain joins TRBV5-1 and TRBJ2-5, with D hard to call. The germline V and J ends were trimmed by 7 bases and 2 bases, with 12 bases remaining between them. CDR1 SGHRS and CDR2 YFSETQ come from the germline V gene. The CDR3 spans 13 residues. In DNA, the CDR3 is TGCGCCAGCCGCATGGAAGCGCAAGAGACCCAGTACTTC. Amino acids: CASRMEAQETQYF.

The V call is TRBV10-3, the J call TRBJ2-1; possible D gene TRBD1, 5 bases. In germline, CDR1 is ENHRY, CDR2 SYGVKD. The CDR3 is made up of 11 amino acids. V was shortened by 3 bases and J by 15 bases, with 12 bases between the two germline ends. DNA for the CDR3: TGTGCCATCAGTGAAGGGGTAGCATGGTTCTTC. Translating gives CAISEGVAWFF.

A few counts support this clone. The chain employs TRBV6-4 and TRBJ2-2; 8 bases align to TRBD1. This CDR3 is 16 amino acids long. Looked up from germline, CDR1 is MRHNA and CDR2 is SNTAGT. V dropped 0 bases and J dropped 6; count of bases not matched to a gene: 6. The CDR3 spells CASSDSAGGESGELFF. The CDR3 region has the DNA TGTGCCAGCAGTGACTCGGCAGGGGGCGAATCCGGGGAGCTGTTTTTT.

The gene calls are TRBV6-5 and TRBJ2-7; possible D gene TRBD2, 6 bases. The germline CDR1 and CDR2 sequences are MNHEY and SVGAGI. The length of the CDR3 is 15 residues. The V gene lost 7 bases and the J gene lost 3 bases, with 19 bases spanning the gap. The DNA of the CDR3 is TGTGCCAGCACCCAGGGCGGGGAGACCATCTACGAGCAGTACTTC. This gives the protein CASTQGGETIYEQYF.

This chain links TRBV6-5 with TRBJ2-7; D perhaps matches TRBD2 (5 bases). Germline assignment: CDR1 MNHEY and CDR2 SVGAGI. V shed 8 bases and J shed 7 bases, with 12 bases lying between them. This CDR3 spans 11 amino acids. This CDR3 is CASRDSGEQYF. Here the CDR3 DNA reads TGTGCCAGCCGAGATTCGGGGGAGCAGTACTTC.

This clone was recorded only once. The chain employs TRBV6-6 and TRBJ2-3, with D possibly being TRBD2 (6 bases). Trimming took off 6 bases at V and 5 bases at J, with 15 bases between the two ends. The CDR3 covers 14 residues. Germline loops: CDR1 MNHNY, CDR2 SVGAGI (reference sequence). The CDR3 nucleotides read TGTGCCAGCAGACCTCCGGGACTTAGAGATACGCAGTATTTT. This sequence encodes CASRPPGLRDTQYF.

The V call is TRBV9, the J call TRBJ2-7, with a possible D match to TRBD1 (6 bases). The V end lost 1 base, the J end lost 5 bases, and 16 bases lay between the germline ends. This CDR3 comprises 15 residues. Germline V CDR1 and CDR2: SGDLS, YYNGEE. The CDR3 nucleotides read TGTGCCAGCAGCGTATTCGCCGACAGGATTCACGAGCAGTACTTC. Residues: CASSVFADRIHEQYF.

The CDR3 DNA follows: TGCAGCGTAGTAGCGGGGGGATACGAGCAGTACTTC. Translation gives CSVVAGGYEQYF. V usage is TRBV29-1 and J usage is TRBJ2-7, with TRBD2 identical over 10 bases. V lost 6 bases and J lost 4; bases outside the gene matches: 3. The germline gives CDR1 SQVTM, CDR2 ANQGSEA. The CDR3 contains 12 residues.

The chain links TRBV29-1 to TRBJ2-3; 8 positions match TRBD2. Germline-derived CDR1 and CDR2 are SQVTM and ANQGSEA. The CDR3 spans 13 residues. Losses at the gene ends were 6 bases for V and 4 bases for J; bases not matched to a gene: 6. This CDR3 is CSVMTSAADTQYF. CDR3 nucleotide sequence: TGCAGCGTGATGACTAGCGCCGCAGATACGCAGTATTTT.

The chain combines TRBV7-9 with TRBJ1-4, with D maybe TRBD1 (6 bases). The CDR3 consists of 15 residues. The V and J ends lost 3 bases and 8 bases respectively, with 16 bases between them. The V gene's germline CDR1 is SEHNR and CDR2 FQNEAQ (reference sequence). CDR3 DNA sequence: TGTGCCAGCAGCTTGTTACAGGGCCATTTGGAAAAACTGTTTTTT. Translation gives CASSLLQGHLEKLFF.

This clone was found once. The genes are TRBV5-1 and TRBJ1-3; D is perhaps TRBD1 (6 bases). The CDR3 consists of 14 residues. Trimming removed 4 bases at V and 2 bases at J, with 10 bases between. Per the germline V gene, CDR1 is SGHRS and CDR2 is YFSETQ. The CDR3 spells CASSPGEAGNTIYF. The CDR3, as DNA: TGCGCCAGCAGCCCAGGGGAAGCTGGAAACACCATATATTTT.

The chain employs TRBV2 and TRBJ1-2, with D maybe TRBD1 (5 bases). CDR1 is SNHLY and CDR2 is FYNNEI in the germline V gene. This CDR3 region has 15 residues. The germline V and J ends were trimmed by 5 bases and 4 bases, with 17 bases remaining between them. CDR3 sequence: CASSFYRQSGYGYTF. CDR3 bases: TGTGCCAGCAGTTTTTATAGACAGTCTGGCTATGGCTACACCTTC.

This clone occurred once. The CDR3 spells CASSVTTGEGDSPLHF. The CDR3 nucleotides read TGTGCCAGCAGCGTAACGACAGGGGAGGGAGATTCACCCCTCCACTTT. This rearrangement joins TRBV11-1 to TRBJ1-6; 8 bases match TRBD1. This CDR3 spans 16 amino acids. The germline gives CDR1 SGHAT, CDR2 FQDESV (reference sequence). The V and J ends lost 5 bases and 8 bases, in that order; junction bases with no gene match: 11. The full variable domain, its missing parts supplied by reference TRBV11-1 and TRBJ1-6, is EAEVAQSPRYKITEKSQAVAFWCDPISGHATLYWYRQILGQGPELLVQFQDESVVDDSQLPKDRFSAERLKGVDSTLKIQPAELGDSAMYLCASSVTTGEGDSPLHFGNGTRLTVT.

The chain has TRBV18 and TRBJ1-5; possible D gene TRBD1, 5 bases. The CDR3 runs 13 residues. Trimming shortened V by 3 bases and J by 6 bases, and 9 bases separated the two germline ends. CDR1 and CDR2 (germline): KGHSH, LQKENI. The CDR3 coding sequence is TGTGCCAGCTCACCCCCAGGGTCTCAGCCCCAGCATTTT. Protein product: CASSPPGSQPQHF.

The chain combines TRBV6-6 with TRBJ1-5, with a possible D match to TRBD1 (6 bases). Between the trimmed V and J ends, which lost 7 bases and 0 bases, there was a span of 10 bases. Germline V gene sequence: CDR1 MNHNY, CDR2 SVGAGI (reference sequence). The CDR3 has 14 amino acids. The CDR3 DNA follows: TGTGCCAGCACCCAGGGGTATAGCAATCAGCCCCAGCATTTT. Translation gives CASTQGYSNQPQHF.

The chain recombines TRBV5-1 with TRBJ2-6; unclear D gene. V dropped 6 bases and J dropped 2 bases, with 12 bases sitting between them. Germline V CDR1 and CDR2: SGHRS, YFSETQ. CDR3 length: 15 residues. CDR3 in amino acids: CASTYGLTGANVLTF. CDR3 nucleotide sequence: TGCGCCAGCACTTACGGGTTGACTGGGGCCAACGTCCTGACTTTC.

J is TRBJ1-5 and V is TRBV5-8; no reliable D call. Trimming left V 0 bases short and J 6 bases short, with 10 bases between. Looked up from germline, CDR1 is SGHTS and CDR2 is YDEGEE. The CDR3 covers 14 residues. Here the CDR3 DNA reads TGTGCCAGCAGCTTGGTCGGGGTACGTCAGCCCCAGCATTTT. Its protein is CASSLVGVRQPQHF.

The CDR3 DNA reads as TGTGCCTGGACAACAGGGGTAGGGGGGCTTAGCAATCAGCCCCAGCATTTT. Its protein is CAWTTGVGGLSNQPQHF. The V and J genes are TRBV30 and TRBJ1-5; TRBD1 matches 7 bases. Losses at the gene ends were 4 bases for V and 0 bases for J; bases not matched to a gene: 12. The CDR3 loop spans 17 amino acids. CDR1 is GTSNPN and CDR2 is SVGIG in the germline V gene (reference sequence).

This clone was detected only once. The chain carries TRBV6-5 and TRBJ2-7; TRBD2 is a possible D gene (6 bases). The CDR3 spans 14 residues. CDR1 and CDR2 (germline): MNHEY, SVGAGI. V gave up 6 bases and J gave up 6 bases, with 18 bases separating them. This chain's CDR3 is CASSPGGILSEQYF. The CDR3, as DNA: TGTGCCAGCAGCCCCGGAGGGATCCTGAGCGAGCAGTACTTC.